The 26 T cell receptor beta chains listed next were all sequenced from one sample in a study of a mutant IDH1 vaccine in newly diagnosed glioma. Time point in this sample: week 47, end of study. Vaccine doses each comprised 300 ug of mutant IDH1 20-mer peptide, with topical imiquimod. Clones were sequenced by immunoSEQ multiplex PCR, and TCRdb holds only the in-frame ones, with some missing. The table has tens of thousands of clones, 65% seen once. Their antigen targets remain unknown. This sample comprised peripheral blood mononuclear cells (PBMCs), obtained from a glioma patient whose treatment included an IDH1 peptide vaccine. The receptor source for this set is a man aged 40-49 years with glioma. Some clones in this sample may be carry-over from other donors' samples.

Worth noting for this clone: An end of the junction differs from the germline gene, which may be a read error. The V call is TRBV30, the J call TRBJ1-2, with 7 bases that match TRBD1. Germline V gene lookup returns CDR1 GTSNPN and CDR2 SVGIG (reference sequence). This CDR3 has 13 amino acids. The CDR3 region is CAWRSLTGSSLLF. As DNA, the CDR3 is TGTGCCTGGAGATCTCTGACAGGGTCCTCCCTACTCTTC.

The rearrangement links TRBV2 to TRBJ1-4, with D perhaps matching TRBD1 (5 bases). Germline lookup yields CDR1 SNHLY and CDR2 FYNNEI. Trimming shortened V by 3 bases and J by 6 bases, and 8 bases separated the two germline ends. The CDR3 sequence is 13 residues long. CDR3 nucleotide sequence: TGTGCCAGCAGTGAGGTCAGGGATGAAAAACTGTTTTTT. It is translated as CASSEVRDEKLFF.

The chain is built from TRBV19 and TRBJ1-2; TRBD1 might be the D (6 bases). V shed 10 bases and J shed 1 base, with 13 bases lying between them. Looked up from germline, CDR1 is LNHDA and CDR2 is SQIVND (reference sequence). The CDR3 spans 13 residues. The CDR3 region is CATRGSLNYGYTF. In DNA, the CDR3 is TGTGCCACCAGGGGATCCCTTAACTATGGCTACACCTTC. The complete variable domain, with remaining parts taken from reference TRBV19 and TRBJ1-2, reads DGGITQSPKYLFRKEGQNVTLSCEQNLNHDAMYWYRQDPGQGLRLIYYSQIVNDFQKGDIAEGYSVSREKKESFPLTVTSAQKNPTAFYLCATRGSLNYGYTFGSGTRLTVV.

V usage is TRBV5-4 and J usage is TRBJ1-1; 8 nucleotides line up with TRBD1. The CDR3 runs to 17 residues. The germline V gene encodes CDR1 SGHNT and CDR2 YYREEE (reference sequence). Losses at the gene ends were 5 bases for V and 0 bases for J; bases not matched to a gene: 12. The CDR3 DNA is TGTGCCAGCAGAGCGGACAGGGCCACAACTTTGAACACTGAAGCTTTCTTT. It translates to CASRADRATTLNTEAFF.

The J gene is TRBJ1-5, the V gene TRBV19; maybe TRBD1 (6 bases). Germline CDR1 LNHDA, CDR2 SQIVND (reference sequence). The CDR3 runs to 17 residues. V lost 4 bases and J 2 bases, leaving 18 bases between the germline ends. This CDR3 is CASSKRGGVRGNQPQHF. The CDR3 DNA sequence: TGTGCCAGTAGTAAAAGGGGGGGGGTTAGGGGCAATCAGCCCCAGCATTTT. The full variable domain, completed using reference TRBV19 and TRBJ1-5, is DGGITQSPKYLFRKEGQNVTLSCEQNLNHDAMYWYRQDPGQGLRLIYYSQIVNDFQKGDIAEGYSVSREKKESFPLTVTSAQKNPTAFYLCASSKRGGVRGNQPQHFGDGTRLSIL.

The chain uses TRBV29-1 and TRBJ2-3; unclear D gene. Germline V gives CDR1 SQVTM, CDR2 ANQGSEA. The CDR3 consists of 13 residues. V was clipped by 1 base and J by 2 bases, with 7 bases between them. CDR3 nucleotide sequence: TGCAGCGTTGAAGTACAAGACACAGATACGCAGTATTTT. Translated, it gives CSVEVQDTDTQYF.

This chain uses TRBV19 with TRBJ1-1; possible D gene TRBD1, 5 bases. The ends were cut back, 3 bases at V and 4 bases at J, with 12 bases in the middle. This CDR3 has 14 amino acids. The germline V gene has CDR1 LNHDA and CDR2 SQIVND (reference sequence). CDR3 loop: CASSIRGFGTEAFF. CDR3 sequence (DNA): TGTGCCAGTAGTATCCGGGGGTTTGGCACTGAAGCTTTCTTT.

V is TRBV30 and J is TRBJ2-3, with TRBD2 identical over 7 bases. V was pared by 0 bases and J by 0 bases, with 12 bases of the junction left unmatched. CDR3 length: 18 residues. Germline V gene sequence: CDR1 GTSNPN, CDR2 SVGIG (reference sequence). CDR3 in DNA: TGTGCCTGGAGTGTACGTCGGGGGGTATTTTCTAGCACAGATACGCAGTATTTT. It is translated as CAWSVRRGVFSSTDTQYF.

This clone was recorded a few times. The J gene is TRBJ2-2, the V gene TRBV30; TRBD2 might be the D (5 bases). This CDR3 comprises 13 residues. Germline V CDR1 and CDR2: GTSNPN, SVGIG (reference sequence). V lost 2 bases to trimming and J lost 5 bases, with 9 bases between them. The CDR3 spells CAWSRRRTGELFF. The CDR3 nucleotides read TGTGCCTGGAGTCGGAGGAGAACCGGGGAGCTGTTTTTT. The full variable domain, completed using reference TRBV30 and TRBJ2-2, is SQTIHQWPATLVQPVGSPLSLECTVEGTSNPNLYWYRQAAGRGLQLLFYSVGIGQISSEVPQNLSASRPQDRQFILSSKKLLLSDSGFYLCAWSRRRTGELFFGEGSRLTVL.

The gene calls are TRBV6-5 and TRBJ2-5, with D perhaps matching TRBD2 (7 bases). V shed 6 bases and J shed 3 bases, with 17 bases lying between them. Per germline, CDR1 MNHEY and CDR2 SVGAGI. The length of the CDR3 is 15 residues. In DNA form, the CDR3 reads TGTGCCAGCAGCAGAGGGGAGGGGGGGAAAGAGACCCAGTACTTC. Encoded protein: CASSRGEGGKETQYF.

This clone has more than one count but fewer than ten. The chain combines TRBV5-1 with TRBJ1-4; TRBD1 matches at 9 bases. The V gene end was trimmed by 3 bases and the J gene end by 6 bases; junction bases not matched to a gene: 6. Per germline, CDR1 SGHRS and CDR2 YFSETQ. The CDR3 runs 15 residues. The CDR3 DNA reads TGCGCCAGCAGCTCTACAGGGGGCGCTTATGAAAAACTGTTTTTT. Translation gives CASSSTGGAYEKLFF.

CDR3 nucleotide sequence: TGCGCCAGCAGTGTTAAGCCGACAGGGAGGGGGTTGATGGCACCCCTCCACTTT. Amino acid sequence: CASSVKPTGRGLMAPLHF. The rearrangement uses TRBV10-2 and TRBJ1-6; TRBD1 matches at 7 bases. Germline values: CDR1 WSHSY, CDR2 SAAADI. V shed 4 bases, J shed 11 bases, and the junction held 20 bases outside the gene matches. This CDR3 spans 18 amino acids.

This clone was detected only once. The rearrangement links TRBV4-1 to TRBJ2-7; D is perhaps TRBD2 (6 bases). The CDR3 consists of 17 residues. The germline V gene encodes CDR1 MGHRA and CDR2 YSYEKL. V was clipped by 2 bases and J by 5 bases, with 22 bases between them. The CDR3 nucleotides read TGCGCCAGCAGCCAACACTCTTTTCCCGGGGAGGAAGACGAGCAGTACTTC. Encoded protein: CASSQHSFPGEEDEQYF.

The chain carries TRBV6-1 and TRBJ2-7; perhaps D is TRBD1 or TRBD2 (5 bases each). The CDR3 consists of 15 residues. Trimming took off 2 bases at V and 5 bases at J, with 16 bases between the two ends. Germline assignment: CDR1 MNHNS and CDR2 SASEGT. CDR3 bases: TGTGCCAGCAGTGAACGAGGGACGACAGCCCACGAGCAGTACTTC. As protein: CASSERGTTAHEQYF.

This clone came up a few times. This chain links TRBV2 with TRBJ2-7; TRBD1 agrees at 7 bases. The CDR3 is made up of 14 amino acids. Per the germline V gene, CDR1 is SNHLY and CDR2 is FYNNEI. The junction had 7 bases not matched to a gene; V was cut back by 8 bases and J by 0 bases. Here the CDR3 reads CASLRQGLSYEQYF. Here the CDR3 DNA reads TGTGCCAGCTTGAGACAGGGCCTCTCCTACGAGCAGTACTTC.

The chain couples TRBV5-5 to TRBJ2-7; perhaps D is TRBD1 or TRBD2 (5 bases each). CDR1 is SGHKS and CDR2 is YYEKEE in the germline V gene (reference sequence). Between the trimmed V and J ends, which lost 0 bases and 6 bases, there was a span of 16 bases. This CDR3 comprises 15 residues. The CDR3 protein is CASSLARGPGGEQYF. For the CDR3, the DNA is TGTGCCAGCAGCTTGGCTCGTGGCCCTGGGGGCGAGCAGTACTTC.

CDR3 sequence (DNA): TGTGCCACCAGCAGAGATCTCGGGACAGGGAGGAACTATGGCTACACCTTC. As protein: CATSRDLGTGRNYGYTF. The rearrangement joins TRBV15 to TRBJ1-2; 9 nucleotides agree with TRBD1. V was clipped by 0 bases and J by 2 bases; unmatched bases: 7. This CDR3 is built from 17 residues. The germline V gene has CDR1 LNHNV and CDR2 YYDKDF (reference sequence).

The CDR3 region is CASSRTYANTGELFF. Written as DNA, the CDR3 is TGCGCCAGCAGTCGGACATACGCGAACACCGGGGAGCTGTTTTTT. The chain couples TRBV5-1 to TRBJ2-2; possibly TRBD1 for D (5 bases). CDR3 length equals 15 residues. The V end was cut by 5 bases, the J end by 0 bases, with 11 bases between. Per germline, CDR1 SGHRS and CDR2 YFSETQ.

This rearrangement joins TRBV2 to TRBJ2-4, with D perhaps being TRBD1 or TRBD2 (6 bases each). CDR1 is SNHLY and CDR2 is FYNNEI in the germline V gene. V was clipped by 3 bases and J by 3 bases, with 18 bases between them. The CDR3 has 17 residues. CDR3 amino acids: CASSDGSGVGSKNIQYF. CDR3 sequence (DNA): TGTGCCAGCAGTGATGGCTCAGGGGTCGGGAGCAAAAACATTCAGTACTTC.

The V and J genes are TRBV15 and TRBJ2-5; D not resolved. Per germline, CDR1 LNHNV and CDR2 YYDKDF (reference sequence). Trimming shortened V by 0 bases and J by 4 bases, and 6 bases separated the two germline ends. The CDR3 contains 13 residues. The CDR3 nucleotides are TGTGCCACCAGCAGAGATCGGCGAGAGACCCAGTACTTC. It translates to CATSRDRRETQYF.

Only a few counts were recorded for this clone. CDR3 nucleotide sequence: TGTGCCAGCAGCTTTTTGGGTTCAGGGGAGTACTTC. Protein product: CASSFLGSGEYF. The rearrangement links TRBV5-6 to TRBJ2-7; D is possibly TRBD1 (6 bases). Deletions cut 2 bases from V and 11 bases from J, with 14 bases between. Germline-derived CDR1 and CDR2 are SGHDT and YYEEEE. This CDR3 region has 12 residues.

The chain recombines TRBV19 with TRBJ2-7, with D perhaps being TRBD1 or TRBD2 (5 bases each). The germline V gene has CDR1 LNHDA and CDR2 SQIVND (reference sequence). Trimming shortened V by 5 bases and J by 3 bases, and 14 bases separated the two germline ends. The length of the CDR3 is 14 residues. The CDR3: CASSLGTVGYEQYF. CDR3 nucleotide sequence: TGTGCCAGTAGTTTGGGGACGGTGGGCTACGAGCAGTACTTC.

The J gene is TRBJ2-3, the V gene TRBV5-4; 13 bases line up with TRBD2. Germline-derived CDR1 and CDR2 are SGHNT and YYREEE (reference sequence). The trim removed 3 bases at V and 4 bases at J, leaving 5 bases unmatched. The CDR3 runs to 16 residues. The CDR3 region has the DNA TGTGCCAGCAGCTCTCGGACTAGCGGGGGCTCAGATACGCAGTATTTT. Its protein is CASSSRTSGGSDTQYF.

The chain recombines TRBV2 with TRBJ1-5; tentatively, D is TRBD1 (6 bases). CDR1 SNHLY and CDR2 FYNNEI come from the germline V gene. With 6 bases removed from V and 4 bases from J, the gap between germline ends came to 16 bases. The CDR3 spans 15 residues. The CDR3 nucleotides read TGTGCCAGCAGGAGCGGGGGGGGGCGAAATCAGCCCCAGCATTTT. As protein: CASRSGGGRNQPQHF.

The CDR3 loop reads CASKGQGSGELFF. CDR3 DNA: TGTGCCAGCAAGGGACAGGGATCCGGGGAGCTGTTTTTT. The genes are TRBV25-1 and TRBJ2-2; TRBD1 matches 9 bases. J gave up 6 bases and V 7 bases, and 3 bases lay outside the gene matches. The CDR3 consists of 13 residues. CDR1 is MGHDK, CDR2 SYGVNS, per germline.

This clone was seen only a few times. CDR3 bases: TGTGCCAGCAGTAGGTACGGCTCATATGGCTACACCTTC. Protein sequence: CASSRYGSYGYTF. The genes are TRBV25-1 and TRBJ1-2; D ambiguous. Germline CDR1 and CDR2: MGHDK and SYGVNS. The CDR3 length is 13 residues. V lost 5 bases and J lost 5, with 12 bases in between.